Listed below are T cell receptor beta chains from one sample, sequenced in a study of shared clonotypes between healthy human individuals. Assay used: immunoSEQ multiplex PCR; TCRdb lists only in-frame clones, some missing. The data contain more than 2,000,000 clones, over 90% of them seen just once; the ten biggest clones take up about 0.37%. Specimen: naive CD4+ T cells from PBMCs. These receptors all come from a young man in good health. Some clones in this sample may be carry-over from other donors' samples. Each CDR3 is given with its conserved first and last residue. A D gene is named only where the DNA matches it firmly. Rows give clone size only sometimes, using once, few, many, or a class for an expanded clone.

>TRBJ2-2|TRBV5-1|.|.
CASSSTANTGELFF
TGCGCCAGCAGTTCCACAGCGAACACCGGGGAGCTGTTTTTT
>TRBJ2-3|TRBV9|.|.
CASSVEGYSTDTQYF
TGTGCCAGCAGCGTAGAGGGCTACAGCACAGATACGCAGTATTTT
>TRBJ2-1|TRBV7-9|.|.
CASSPGSYNEQFF
TGTGCCAGCAGCCCGGGATCCTACAATGAGCAGTTCTTC
>TRBJ1-4|TRBV7-2|.|.
CASSEQGPVNPKLFF
TGTGCCAGCAGCGAACAGGGCCCCGTTAATCCAAAACTGTTTTTT
>TRBJ2-1|TRBV19|TRBD2|.
CASSPRLAGNYYNEQFF
TGTGCCAGTAGTCCCCGACTAGCGGGGAACTACTACAATGAGCAGTTCTTC
>TRBJ2-1|TRBV7-3|.|once
CASSLRGASYNEQFF
TGTGCCAGCAGCTTACGCGGGGCCTCCTACAATGAGCAGTTCTTC
>TRBJ2-5|TRBV5-1|.|.
CASSPEAYQETQYF
TGCGCCAGCAGCCCGGAAGCGTACCAAGAGACCCAGTACTTC
>TRBJ1-2|TRBV5-6|.|.
CASSFGYGYTF
TGTGCCAGCAGCTTCGGTTATGGCTACACCTTC
>TRBJ2-2|TRBV25-1|TRBD1|.
CASRDRGAGELFF
TGTGCCAGCAGGGACAGGGGTGCCGGGGAGCTGTTTTTT
>TRBJ2-5|TRBV7-7|TRBD1|.
CASSTPGQEYF
TGTGCCAGCAGCACGCCGGGACAGGAGTACTTC
>TRBJ2-1|TRBV19|TRBD2|.
CASTMGLAGANEQFF
TGTGCCAGTACCATGGGACTAGCGGGAGCCAATGAGCAGTTCTTC
>TRBJ2-1|TRBV2|.|.
CASRISSYNEQFF
TGTGCCAGCAGGATTAGCTCCTACAATGAGCAGTTCTTC
>TRBJ2-1|TRBV28|TRBD2|.
CASTPASGGAYNEQFF
TGTGCCAGCACCCCGGCTAGCGGGGGTGCCTACAATGAGCAGTTCTTC
>TRBJ2-1|TRBV7-8|.|.
CASSLSNEQFF
TGTGCCAGCAGCTTAAGCAATGAGCAGTTCTTC
>TRBJ2-1|TRBV7-2|.|.
CASSFRSSYNEQFF
TGTGCCAGCAGCTTTCGTAGCTCCTACAATGAGCAGTTCTTC
>TRBJ2-1|TRBV5-1|.|once
CASSLDTPSSYNEQFF
TGCGCCAGCAGCTTGGACACCCCGAGCTCCTACAATGAGCAGTTCTTC
>TRBJ1-5|TRBV19|TRBD1|.
CASSAHPGGGNQPQHF
TGTGCCAGTAGTGCCCACCCAGGGGGCGGCAATCAGCCCCAGCATTTT
>TRBJ2-7|TRBV5-1|.|.
CASSFGSREIWEQYF
TGCGCCAGCAGCTTTGGAAGCAGGGAGATATGGGAGCAGTACTTC
>TRBJ1-4|TRBV28|TRBD1|.
CASSSVPGQGTNEKLFF
TGTGCCAGCAGCTCAGTCCCGGGACAGGGGACTAATGAAAAACTGTTTTTT
>TRBJ2-7|TRBV9|.|once
CASSKGQKQYF
TGTGCCAGCAGCAAAGGACAGAAGCAGTACTTC
>TRBJ2-7|TRBV28|TRBD1|.
CASSFAGTGTYEQYF
TGTGCCAGCAGTTTTGCCGGGACAGGAACCTACGAGCAGTACTTC
>TRBJ2-7|TRBV5-5|.|.
CASSREGEQYF
TGTGCCAGCAGCCGCGAGGGGGAGCAGTACTTC
>TRBJ1-4|TRBV28|.|.
CASSWALREKLFF
TGTGCCAGCAGCTGGGCACTTAGGGAAAAACTGTTTTTT
>TRBJ2-3|TRBV18|TRBD2|.
CASSPLSPLAGGTDTQYF
TGTGCCAGCTCACCACTTTCCCCACTAGCGGGTGGCACAGATACGCAGTATTTT
>TRBJ2-1|TRBV27|.|.
CASKLVTAPPNEQFF
TGTGCCAGCAAACTGGTGACGGCCCCTCCAAATGAGCAGTTCTTC
>TRBJ1-4|TRBV9|.|few
CASSVGGNEKLFF
TGTGCCAGCAGCGTAGGCGGTAATGAAAAACTGTTTTTT
>TRBJ1-5|TRBV25-1|.|few
CASSPPGSYSNQPQHF
TGTGCCAGCAGTCCCCCGGGTAGCTATAGCAATCAGCCCCAGCATTTT